The 11 T cell receptor beta chains in this list originate from one sample, sequenced in a study of T cells in Graves' hyperthyroidism and ophthalmopathy. Researchers amplified the TCR beta CDR3 regions from RNA transcripts. In the first-round RT-PCR of the TCR CDR3, the HTBI primer set was used. TCRdb itself ran the multiplex PCR reads through MiXCR, one entry per CDR3 protein. The repertoire holds around 600,000 distinct CDR3 sequences, with 12% to 15% as singletons. Material: blood. The receptor source for this set is a woman between 18 and 29 years old with Graves' ophthalmopathy.

This sequence joins TRBV7-3 and TRBJ2-1; D unclear. The V end lost 1 base, the J end lost 3 bases, and 13 bases lay between the germline ends. Germline values: CDR1 SGHTA, CDR2 FQGTGA. The CDR3 consists of 16 residues. In nucleotides, the CDR3 is TGTGCCAGCAGCTTAAGAGTAGGGCAGATCTACAATGAGCAGTTCTTC. Amino acids: CASSLRVGQIYNEQFF.

This clonotype turned up a few times. The chain is built from TRBV28 and TRBJ1-2, with a weak D call TRBD1 (6 bases). Trimming stripped 2 bases from V and 3 bases from J, with 16 bases between. This CDR3 is built from 16 residues. Germline CDR1 reads MDHEN; CDR2 reads SYDVKM. The CDR3 nucleotides read TGTGCCAGCAGTTTAGTTTGGGGGGCAGGGGACTATGGCTACACCTTC. Translation: CASSLVWGAGDYGYTF.

This clonotype has at least ten counts. The rearrangement joins TRBV30 to TRBJ1-1; possible D gene TRBD1, 5 bases. V shed 5 bases and J shed 1 base, with 11 bases lying between them. This CDR3 is 13 amino acids long. From germline, CDR1 is GTSNPN and CDR2 SVGIG (reference sequence). The CDR3 is CAWAVGGNTEAFF. DNA for the CDR3: TGTGCCTGGGCGGTGGGGGGGAACACTGAAGCTTTCTTT.

The genes are TRBV5-4 and TRBJ2-1; D possibly corresponds to TRBD2 (6 bases). CDR1 and CDR2 (germline): SGHNT, YYREEE (reference sequence). The CDR3 has 14 amino acids. V was clipped by 4 bases and J by 5 bases, with 13 bases between them. The CDR3 region has the DNA TGTGCCAGCAGCGGGCGGGACCTTCACAATGAGCAGTTCTTC. Translation: CASSGRDLHNEQFF.

Many counts were recorded for this clonotype. This sequence joins TRBV2 and TRBJ2-1; 7 bases are shared with TRBD2. The CDR3 has 12 residues. The germline gives CDR1 SNHLY, CDR2 FYNNEI. Unmatched junction bases numbered 4, after V lost 6 bases and J lost 8 bases. The CDR3 DNA reads TGTGCCAGCAGGGGGGAGGGCGATGAGCAGTTCTTC. This sequence encodes CASRGEGDEQFF.

There are many counts of this clonotype. The chain uses TRBV7-2 and TRBJ1-2; no firm D call. This CDR3 is 14 amino acids long. V lost 6 bases to trimming and J lost 5 bases, with 16 bases between them. Germline CDR1 is SGHTA and CDR2 is FQGNSA. DNA for the CDR3: TGTGCCAGCAGTCCCCAGCTTGTCGGATATGGCTACACCTTC. Its translation: CASSPQLVGYGYTF.

The J gene is TRBJ2-1, the V gene TRBV5-4, with 14 bases aligning to TRBD2. The CDR3 extends over 18 amino acids. Germline values: CDR1 SGHNT, CDR2 YYREEE (reference sequence). V was clipped by 4 bases and J by 1 base; unmatched bases: 7. Written as DNA, the CDR3 is TGTGCCAGCAGCGGCGGACTAGCGGGAGGAAGGTCCTACAATGAGCAGTTCTTC. This encodes CASSGGLAGGRSYNEQFF.

The chain links TRBV9 to TRBJ1-2; D not resolved. The CDR3 runs 15 residues. V lost 3 bases to trimming and J lost 5 bases, with 17 bases between them. Germline loops: CDR1 SGDLS, CDR2 YYNGEE. Here the CDR3 DNA reads TGTGCCAGCAGCGACAACCGGGGAGACCTTTATGGCTACACCTTC. This translates into CASSDNRGDLYGYTF.

This clonotype was picked up a small number of times. V is TRBV20-1 and J is TRBJ2-1, with 13 bases matching TRBD2. This CDR3 has 16 residues. Germline V gene sequence: CDR1 DFQATT, CDR2 SNEGSKA (reference sequence). Trimming removed 5 bases from V and 5 bases from J; junction bases left unmatched: 9. The CDR3 region is CSASKTSGRADNEQFF. The CDR3 nucleotides read TGCAGTGCTTCCAAAACTAGCGGGAGGGCAGACAATGAGCAGTTCTTC.

The chain links TRBV7-3 to TRBJ2-5; TRBD2 aligns across 15 bases. The junction had 8 bases not matched to a gene; V was cut back by 5 bases and J by 1 base. The CDR3 covers 18 residues. Germline V gives CDR1 SGHTA, CDR2 FQGTGA. This CDR3 reads CASSPRRTSGRVQETQYF. Written as DNA, the CDR3 is TGTGCCAGCAGCCCCCGGCGGACTAGCGGGAGGGTCCAAGAGACCCAGTACTTC.

The rearrangement joins TRBV9 to TRBJ2-5; TRBD2 matches 7 bases. Trimming cost V 3 bases and J 2 bases; bases outside gene matches: 10. Germline CDR1 reads SGDLS; CDR2 reads YYNGEE. The CDR3 is made up of 16 amino acids. The CDR3 is CASSALSGQTQETQYF. The CDR3 DNA reads as TGTGCCAGCAGCGCCCTTAGCGGGCAAACGCAAGAGACCCAGTACTTC. The full variable domain, completed using reference TRBV9 and TRBJ2-5, is DSGVTQTPKHLITATGQRVTLRCSPRSGDLSVYWYQQSLDQGLQFLIQYYNGEERAKGNILERFSAQQFPDLHSELNLSSLELGDSALYFCASSALSGQTQETQYFGPGTRLLVL.